The 25 T cell receptor beta chains listed next were all sequenced from one sample in a study of cytomegalovirus exposure and HLA in healthy donors. Both 60 Vbeta primers and 13 Jbeta primers went into the PCR. TCRdb keeps only in-frame clones here, not all; method: immunoSEQ multiplex PCR. Among around 150,000 clones listed, roughly 75% were seen once. Sequencing was carried out using PBMCs. The receptors stem from a man aged 18 to 29 in good health and CMV-seronegative.

This chain joins TRBV16 and TRBJ2-7; maybe TRBD1 (7 bases). CDR3 size: 14 residues. The germline V and J ends were trimmed by 0 bases and 7 bases, with 13 bases remaining between them. The germline CDR1 and CDR2 sequences are KGHSY and FQNENV. CDR3 residues: CASSQSEGAREQYF. Written as DNA, the CDR3 is TGTGCCAGCAGCCAATCGGAGGGGGCGAGGGAGCAGTACTTC.

The rearrangement uses TRBV6-6 and TRBJ2-7; tentatively, D is TRBD1 (6 bases). In germline, CDR1 is MNHNY, CDR2 SVGAGI (reference sequence). The CDR3 is 15 residues long. The V end lost 6 bases, the J end lost 1 base, and 16 bases lay between the germline ends. In DNA form, the CDR3 reads TGTGCCAGCAGCACGCCTCGGGACACATCCTACGAGCAGTACTTC. It codes for CASSTPRDTSYEQYF.

The rearrangement links TRBV6-5 to TRBJ2-7, with D possibly being TRBD1 (6 bases). Deletions cut 2 bases from V and 4 bases from J, with 12 bases between. Germline loops: CDR1 MNHEY, CDR2 SVGAGI. This CDR3 contains 14 residues. CDR3: CASSYQGILYEQYF. The CDR3 nucleotides read TGTGCCAGCAGTTACCAGGGGATCTTATACGAGCAGTACTTC.

The genes are TRBV13 and TRBJ2-1; 15 bases match TRBD2. The CDR3 length is 17 residues. Unmatched junction bases numbered 9, after V lost 5 bases and J lost 7 bases. Germline assignment: CDR1 PRHDT and CDR2 FYEKMQ (reference sequence). CDR3 in amino acids: CASSLRTSGRAGNEQFF. The CDR3 DNA reads TGTGCCAGCAGCCTCCGGACTAGCGGGAGGGCCGGGAATGAGCAGTTCTTC.

The chain has TRBV6-1 and TRBJ2-7, with a weak D call TRBD2 (6 bases). Germline V lookup: CDR1 MNHNS, CDR2 SASEGT. The CDR3 runs 13 residues. Trimming stripped 3 bases from V and 3 bases from J, with 9 bases between. As DNA, the CDR3 is TGTGCCAGCAGTGATAGCGGAATCTACGAGCAGTACTTC. Its protein is CASSDSGIYEQYF.

Here the CDR3 DNA reads TGTGCCAGCAGCTTGGACAGGGGGCATGGCTACACCTTC. It translates to CASSLDRGHGYTF. This rearrangement joins TRBV7-2 to TRBJ1-2, with TRBD1 matching 11 bases. Germline V gene sequence: CDR1 SGHTA, CDR2 FQGNSA. The CDR3 sequence is 13 residues long. The trim removed 3 bases at V and 6 bases at J, leaving 0 bases unmatched.

This chain uses TRBV28 with TRBJ2-5; perhaps TRBD2 as D (6 bases). The CDR3 totals 14 residues. CDR1 is MDHEN and CDR2 is SYDVKM in the germline V gene. V lost 6 bases to trimming and J lost 2 bases, with 13 bases between them. The CDR3 nucleotides are TGTGCCAGCAGCTCATTAGCGGAACAAGAGACCCAGTACTTC. This gives the protein CASSSLAEQETQYF.

This chain connects TRBV5-6 to TRBJ2-3; 7 bases align to TRBD1. J was trimmed by 7 bases and V by 4 bases; bases with no gene match: 6. The CDR3 sequence is 13 residues long. Looked up from germline, CDR1 is SGHDT and CDR2 is YYEEEE. DNA of the CDR3: TGTGCCAGCAGCCCCTGGGACAGAAATACGCAGTATTTT. Residues: CASSPWDRNTQYF.

The chain is built from TRBV6-4 and TRBJ2-3, with a weak D call TRBD1 (6 bases). V dropped 3 bases and J dropped 4 bases, with 11 bases sitting between them. This CDR3 is 14 amino acids long. CDR1 is MRHNA and CDR2 is SNTAGT in the germline V gene. CDR3 DNA sequence: TGTGCCAGCAGTGATGACAGGTCCGCAGATACGCAGTATTTT. Residues: CASSDDRSADTQYF.

This clone was found a few times. The genes are TRBV7-2 and TRBJ1-4; perhaps TRBD1 as D (6 bases). Looked up from germline, CDR1 is SGHTA and CDR2 is FQGNSA. V was cut by 4 bases and J by 1 base, with 16 bases left in between. The CDR3 runs to 17 residues. Here the CDR3 DNA reads TGTGCCAGCAGCTCCCGAGGGGGGGCGGTAACTAATGAAAAACTGTTTTTT. This codes for CASSSRGGAVTNEKLFF.

V usage is TRBV4-3 and J usage is TRBJ1-4; D may be TRBD1 (5 bases). Trimming removed 4 bases from V and 8 bases from J, with 11 bases in between. Germline CDR1 reads LGHNA; CDR2 reads YSLEER. The CDR3 has 13 amino acids. CDR3 residues: CASSPPGGEKLFF. CDR3 bases: TGCGCCAGCAGCCCACCCGGGGGGGAAAAACTGTTTTTT.

V and J are TRBV7-8 and TRBJ1-2, with TRBD1 matching 9 bases. Trimming at V came to 1 base and at J to 6 bases, leaving 6 bases not matched to a gene. The CDR3 loop spans 15 amino acids. CDR1 is SGHVS and CDR2 is FQNEAQ in the germline V gene. The CDR3 DNA is TGTGCCAGCAGCTTAGAGGGGACAGGGAGGAATGGCTACACCTTC. Translation: CASSLEGTGRNGYTF.

V usage is TRBV30 and J usage is TRBJ2-5; 7 nucleotides align to TRBD2. The ends lost 4 bases at V and 2 bases at J; junction bases unmatched: 7. From germline, CDR1 is GTSNPN and CDR2 SVGIG (reference sequence). This CDR3 is 14 amino acids long. The CDR3 DNA reads as TGTGCCTGGACCCTGGGGACTACGCAAGAGACCCAGTACTTC. It codes for CAWTLGTTQETQYF.

The J gene is TRBJ2-5, the V gene TRBV29-1; TRBD2 might be the D (5 bases). Trimming took 3 bases from V and 14 from J, leaving 22 bases between them. Looked up from germline, CDR1 is SQVTM and CDR2 is ANQGSEA. The length of the CDR3 is 13 residues. The CDR3 nucleotides read TGCAGCGTTGAGCTTGGCAGCGGACGAGAGGAATACTTC. This encodes CSVELGSGREEYF.

The chain has TRBV10-3 and TRBJ2-3; D unclear. This CDR3 is built from 12 residues. Germline assignment: CDR1 ENHRY and CDR2 SYGVKD. Trimming took off 11 bases at V and 3 bases at J, with 12 bases between the two ends. CDR3: CAASPQTDTQYF. The CDR3 DNA reads TGTGCCGCGTCTCCTCAAACAGATACGCAGTATTTT.

V is TRBV30 and J is TRBJ1-1; D unresolved. From germline, CDR1 is GTSNPN and CDR2 SVGIG (reference sequence). CDR3 size: 16 residues. V lost 2 bases, J lost 3 bases, and 19 bases lay in between. In DNA form, the CDR3 reads TGTGCCTGGAGTCGTCCGAGCCACGCCGGAGACACTGAAGCTTTCTTT. It yields the protein CAWSRPSHAGDTEAFF.

The chain joins TRBV5-4 to TRBJ2-5; D might be TRBD2 (5 bases). The DNA matches TRBJ2-7 better at its end, which makes the J call doubtful. Per the germline V gene, CDR1 is SGHNT and CDR2 is YYREEE (reference sequence). The CDR3 runs to 14 residues. This chain's CDR3 is CASSPDLSSYEQYF. Written as DNA, the CDR3 is TGTGCCAGCAGCCCGGACTTGAGCTCCTACGAGCAGTACTTC.

This chain links TRBV6-5 with TRBJ2-1; TRBD1 aligns across 9 bases. From germline, CDR1 is MNHEY and CDR2 SVGAGI. V gave up 0 bases and J gave up 10 bases; unmatched junction bases: 10. The CDR3 covers 16 residues. CDR3 nucleotides: TGTGCCAGCAGTTACTCCCCGGGACAGGGTAATGGGGAGCAGTTCTTC. Protein sequence: CASSYSPGQGNGEQFF.

The rearrangement uses TRBV7-9 and TRBJ2-1; D gene uncertain. CDR3 length: 12 residues. The ends were cut back, 10 bases at V and 3 bases at J, with 10 bases in the middle. CDR1 is SEHNR and CDR2 is FQNEAQ in the germline V gene (reference sequence). The CDR3 reads CATDTYYNEQFF. CDR3 DNA: TGTGCCACCGATACCTACTACAATGAGCAGTTCTTC.

This clone was detected a few times. The CDR3 reads CASSSRTSGSAEQFF. The CDR3 DNA follows: TGTGCCAGTAGTAGCAGGACTAGCGGGAGTGCCGAGCAGTTCTTC. The rearrangement links TRBV19 to TRBJ2-1, with 13 bases fitting TRBD2. This CDR3 has 15 amino acids. Trimming removed 4 bases from V and 10 bases from J; junction bases left unmatched: 7. CDR1 and CDR2 from the germline V gene are LNHDA and SQIVND (reference sequence).

The rearrangement links TRBV6-5 to TRBJ2-4; TRBD1 aligns across 8 bases. There are 15 residues in the CDR3. Germline V gene sequence: CDR1 MNHEY, CDR2 SVGAGI. With 6 bases clipped from V and 0 bases from J, the junction kept 4 bases outside the gene matches. The CDR3 here is CASRTTGAAKNIQYF. The CDR3 nucleotides are TGTGCCAGCAGGACGACAGGGGCAGCCAAAAACATTCAGTACTTC.

The CDR3 loop reads CASSLGPGELFF. The CDR3 nucleotides are TGTGCCAGCAGCCTTGGGCCGGGGGAGCTGTTTTTT. The chain carries TRBV11-2 and TRBJ2-2; D unclear. The V and J ends lost 5 bases and 8 bases respectively, with 9 bases between them. Germline-derived CDR1 and CDR2 are SGHAT and FQNNGV. CDR3 length equals 12 residues.

The J gene is TRBJ2-7, the V gene TRBV27; 9 positions match TRBD1. V shed 6 bases and J 4 bases; nucleotides not matched to a gene: 7. Germline V lookup: CDR1 MNHEY, CDR2 SMNVEV (reference sequence). The CDR3 runs 14 residues. The CDR3 DNA reads TGTGCCAGCAGCGAACAGGGGGCTGTTTACGAGCAGTACTTC. It translates to CASSEQGAVYEQYF.

The J gene is TRBJ2-1, the V gene TRBV14, with a possible D match to TRBD1 (5 bases). V lost 4 bases, J lost 8 bases, and 6 bases lay in between. The CDR3 has 11 residues. Germline V gene lookup returns CDR1 SGHDN and CDR2 FVKESK. In DNA, the CDR3 is TGTGCCAGCAGCCGGGGCCATGAGCAGTTCTTC. As protein: CASSRGHEQFF.

CDR3 sequence: CASSFTRGWGGYTF. CDR3 sequence (DNA): TGTGCCAGCAGTTTCACCAGGGGGTGGGGGGGCTACACCTTC. The chain combines TRBV28 with TRBJ1-2, with 7 positions matching TRBD1. This CDR3 region has 14 residues. V shed 3 bases and J 8 bases; nucleotides not matched to a gene: 9. Germline V gene sequence: CDR1 MDHEN, CDR2 SYDVKM.